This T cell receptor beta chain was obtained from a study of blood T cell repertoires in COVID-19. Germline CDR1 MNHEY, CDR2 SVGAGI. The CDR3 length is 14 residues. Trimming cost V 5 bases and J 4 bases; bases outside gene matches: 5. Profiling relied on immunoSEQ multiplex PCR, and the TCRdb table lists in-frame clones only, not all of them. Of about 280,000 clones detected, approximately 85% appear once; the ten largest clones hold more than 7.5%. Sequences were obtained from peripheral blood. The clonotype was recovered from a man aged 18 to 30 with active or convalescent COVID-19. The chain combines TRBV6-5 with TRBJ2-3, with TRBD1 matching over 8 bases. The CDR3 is CASSLSGGSDTQYF. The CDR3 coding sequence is TGTGCCAGCAGTCTATCAGGGGGCTCAGATACGCAGTATTTT.